The rows below give T cell receptor beta chains drawn from one sample of a study of T cell repertoires in cytomegalovirus infection. No cognate antigen is known for these TCRs. Via MiXCR, TCRdb re-called the reads, giving one row per CDR3 protein. The sample includes approximately 730,000 distinct CDR3 sequences, almost 30% of them seen just once. The sequences come from cultured CD8+ T cells from PBMCs, collected from culture after CMV antigen stimulation. All receptors derive from a human donor in good health (CMV status not recorded). Some clones in this sample may be carry-over from other donors' samples. The CDR3 runs from the conserved cysteine through the conserved F or W. Each record gives: D gene, J gene, clone size, V gene, CDR3 protein, CDR3 DNA. A D gene is named only where the DNA matches it firmly. The size field is filled for only some rows; it gives once, few, many or a size class.

d_gene: NA
j_gene: TRBJ1-1
abundance: few
v_gene: TRBV6-2/TRBV6-3
CDR3aa: CASSSTGVELAFF
CDR3nt: TGTGCCAGCAGTTCTACCGGCGTAGAGTTGGCTTTCTTT

d_gene: NA
j_gene: TRBJ1-1
abundance: NA
v_gene: TRBV29-1
CDR3aa: CSVEQADTEAFF
CDR3nt: TGCAGCGTTGAACAGGCAGACACTGAAGCTTTCTTT

d_gene: TRBD1
j_gene: TRBJ1-2
abundance: NA
v_gene: TRBV2
CDR3aa: CASSENRDRGNYGYTF
CDR3nt: TGTGCCAGCAGTGAAAACCGGGACAGGGGTAACTATGGCTACACCTTC

d_gene: TRBD2
j_gene: TRBJ2-3
abundance: few
v_gene: TRBV7-6
CDR3aa: CASTEGGKDTQYF
CDR3nt: TGTGCCAGCACCGAGGGAGGGAAAGATACGCAGTATTTT

d_gene: NA
j_gene: TRBJ1-5
abundance: NA
v_gene: TRBV6-6
CDR3aa: CASSYPGVRQPQHF
CDR3nt: TGTGCCAGCAGTTACCCAGGGGTCAGGCAGCCCCAGCATTTT

d_gene: NA
j_gene: TRBJ2-1
abundance: NA
v_gene: TRBV11-2
CDR3aa: CASSLAQRSYNEQFF
CDR3nt: TGTGCCAGCAGCTTAGCCCAGCGCTCCTACAATGAGCAGTTCTTC

d_gene: TRBD1
j_gene: TRBJ2-5
abundance: few
v_gene: TRBV5-6
CDR3aa: CASSFRDSKAEETQYF
CDR3nt: TGTGCCAGCAGCTTCCGGGACAGCAAAGCTGAAGAGACCCAGTACTTC

d_gene: NA
j_gene: TRBJ2-1
abundance: NA
v_gene: TRBV2
CDR3aa: CASSEPGQGQFF
CDR3nt: TGTGCCAGCAGTGAACCTGGGCAGGGACAGTTCTTC

d_gene: TRBD2
j_gene: TRBJ2-2
abundance: NA
v_gene: TRBV5-4
CDR3aa: CASSLLAGGPDGELFF
CDR3nt: TGTGCCAGCAGCTTGTTGGCGGGGGGGCCTGACGGGGAGCTGTTTTTT

d_gene: NA
j_gene: TRBJ2-3
abundance: NA
v_gene: TRBV20-1
CDR3aa: CSARGPDRSTDTQYF
CDR3nt: TGCAGTGCTAGAGGGCCAGACAGAAGCACAGATACGCAGTATTTT

d_gene: TRBD1
j_gene: TRBJ2-5
abundance: few
v_gene: TRBV12-3/TRBV12-4
CDR3aa: CASRDREQETQYF
CDR3nt: TGTGCCAGCCGGGACAGGGAGCAAGAGACCCAGTACTTC

d_gene: NA
j_gene: TRBJ1-5
abundance: many
v_gene: TRBV6-5
CDR3aa: CASSYSADYRNQPQHF
CDR3nt: TGTGCCAGCAGTTACTCCGCGGACTACCGCAATCAGCCCCAGCATTTT

d_gene: NA
j_gene: TRBJ1-6
abundance: few
v_gene: TRBV7-9
CDR3aa: CASSPSGEANSPLHF
CDR3nt: TGTGCCAGCAGCCCCAGTGGGGAGGCTAATTCACCCCTCCACTTT

d_gene: NA
j_gene: TRBJ1-1
abundance: NA
v_gene: TRBV15
CDR3aa: CATSKSRDVEAFF
CDR3nt: TGTGCCACCAGCAAAAGCCGGGACGTTGAAGCTTTCTTT

d_gene: NA
j_gene: TRBJ2-1
abundance: NA
v_gene: TRBV6-1
CDR3aa: CASSEAHPGASSYNEQFF
CDR3nt: TGTGCCAGCAGTGAAGCGCACCCAGGGGCCAGCTCCTACAATGAGCAGTTCTTC

d_gene: NA
j_gene: TRBJ1-1
abundance: NA
v_gene: TRBV25-1
CDR3aa: CASSDPSYEGPEAFF
CDR3nt: TGTGCCAGCAGTGATCCCTCTTATGAGGGACCTGAAGCTTTCTTT

d_gene: NA
j_gene: TRBJ2-1
abundance: NA
v_gene: TRBV20-1
CDR3aa: CSAEQDGGPYNEQFF
CDR3nt: TGCAGTGCCGAACAAGACGGGGGCCCCTACAATGAGCAGTTCTTC

d_gene: NA
j_gene: TRBJ2-5
abundance: few
v_gene: TRBV7-6
CDR3aa: CASSLAGPPQTQYF
CDR3nt: TGTGCCAGCAGCTTAGCGGGTCCTCCCCAGACCCAGTACTTC

d_gene: NA
j_gene: TRBJ2-1
abundance: NA
v_gene: TRBV20-1
CDR3aa: CSARDRVNNEQFF
CDR3nt: TGCAGTGCTAGAGATAGGGTAAACAATGAGCAGTTCTTC

d_gene: NA
j_gene: TRBJ2-3
abundance: many
v_gene: TRBV7-8
CDR3aa: CASSDRSSSSDTQYF
CDR3nt: TGTGCCAGCAGCGATCGTTCCAGCTCCTCAGATACGCAGTATTTT

d_gene: NA
j_gene: TRBJ1-5
abundance: many
v_gene: TRBV15
CDR3aa: CATSKRGSNQPQHF
CDR3nt: TGTGCCACCAGCAAAAGGGGTTCCAATCAGCCCCAGCATTTT

d_gene: NA
j_gene: TRBJ1-1
abundance: NA
v_gene: TRBV27
CDR3aa: CASSLSLYTEAFF
CDR3nt: TGTGCCAGCAGTTTGTCTCTCTACACTGAAGCTTTCTTT

d_gene: NA
j_gene: TRBJ1-4
abundance: many
v_gene: TRBV7-9
CDR3aa: CASSFQQGGGNEKLFF
CDR3nt: TGTGCCAGCAGCTTCCAACAGGGCGGTGGGAATGAAAAACTGTTTTTT

d_gene: NA
j_gene: TRBJ1-5
abundance: few
v_gene: TRBV27
CDR3aa: CASSLLADNQPQHF
CDR3nt: TGTGCCAGCAGCTTACTAGCCGATAATCAGCCCCAGCATTTT

d_gene: NA
j_gene: TRBJ2-7
abundance: NA
v_gene: TRBV19
CDR3aa: CASSMNGRTYEQYF
CDR3nt: TGTGCCAGTAGTATGAATGGGAGGACCTACGAGCAGTACTTC

d_gene: NA
j_gene: TRBJ1-1
abundance: NA
v_gene: TRBV6-5
CDR3aa: CASSYSPILTKGTEAFF
CDR3nt: TGTGCCAGCAGTTACTCACCTATTTTAACCAAGGGCACTGAAGCTTTCTTT

d_gene: TRBD1
j_gene: TRBJ2-1
abundance: NA
v_gene: TRBV6-6
CDR3aa: CASSPEQGVNEQFF
CDR3nt: TGTGCCAGCAGCCCGGAACAGGGGGTGAATGAGCAGTTCTTC

d_gene: NA
j_gene: TRBJ2-3
abundance: many
v_gene: TRBV7-6
CDR3aa: CASSSPTGNTDTQYF
CDR3nt: TGTGCCAGCAGCTCGCCGACAGGAAACACAGATACGCAGTATTTT

d_gene: NA
j_gene: TRBJ2-7
abundance: few
v_gene: TRBV7-9
CDR3aa: CASSYPDKGDLGQYF
CDR3nt: TGTGCCAGCAGCTACCCGGACAAGGGGGACCTAGGGCAGTACTTC

d_gene: NA
j_gene: TRBJ2-1
abundance: few
v_gene: TRBV7-3
CDR3aa: CASSPQGSSDEQFF
CDR3nt: TGTGCCAGCAGCCCCCAGGGGAGTAGTGATGAGCAGTTCTTC

d_gene: NA
j_gene: TRBJ2-5
abundance: many
v_gene: TRBV11-1
CDR3aa: CASSLETVQETQYF
CDR3nt: TGTGCCAGCAGCTTAGAAACGGTCCAAGAGACCCAGTACTTC

d_gene: TRBD2
j_gene: TRBJ2-1
abundance: NA
v_gene: TRBV4-1
CDR3aa: CASSQDAGGPYNEQFF
CDR3nt: TGCGCCAGCAGCCAAGATGCGGGGGGCCCCTACAATGAGCAGTTCTTC

d_gene: TRBD1
j_gene: TRBJ1-5
abundance: NA
v_gene: TRBV4-1
CDR3aa: CASSPRDSDNQPQHF
CDR3nt: TGCGCCAGCAGCCCCCGGGACAGTGACAATCAGCCCCAGCATTTT

d_gene: NA
j_gene: TRBJ2-1
abundance: NA
v_gene: TRBV4-1
CDR3aa: CASSQVQDMRYNEQFF
CDR3nt: TGCGCCAGCAGCCAAGTCCAGGACATGAGGTACAATGAGCAGTTCTTC

d_gene: NA
j_gene: TRBJ1-2
abundance: NA
v_gene: TRBV5-4
CDR3aa: CASSYAPGENYGYTF
CDR3nt: TGTGCCAGCAGCTATGCCCCGGGAGAGAACTATGGCTACACCTTC

d_gene: TRBD1
j_gene: TRBJ2-5
abundance: NA
v_gene: TRBV7-9
CDR3aa: CASSETGIGETQYF
CDR3nt: TGTGCCAGCAGCGAGACAGGGATTGGGGAGACCCAGTACTTC

d_gene: TRBD1
j_gene: TRBJ1-2
abundance: few
v_gene: TRBV7-9
CDR3aa: CASSETRTGADGYTF
CDR3nt: TGTGCCAGCAGCGAGACCCGGACAGGGGCCGATGGCTACACCTTC

d_gene: TRBD2
j_gene: TRBJ2-1
abundance: NA
v_gene: TRBV10-3
CDR3aa: CAISEAQTSGGLDEQFF
CDR3nt: TGTGCCATCAGTGAGGCACAGACTAGCGGGGGTTTAGATGAGCAGTTCTTC

d_gene: NA
j_gene: TRBJ2-5
abundance: few
v_gene: TRBV19
CDR3aa: CASSIGGGRGETQYF
CDR3nt: TGTGCCAGTAGTATAGGGGGGGGCCGGGGAGAGACCCAGTACTTC

d_gene: NA
j_gene: TRBJ2-1
abundance: many
v_gene: TRBV7-2
CDR3aa: CASSLALGGEQFF
CDR3nt: TGTGCCAGCAGCTTAGCGCTGGGGGGTGAGCAGTTCTTC

d_gene: NA
j_gene: TRBJ1-1
abundance: NA
v_gene: TRBV12-3/TRBV12-4
CDR3aa: CASSPSGALGAFF
CDR3nt: TGTGCCAGCAGTCCCTCGGGGGCTCTAGGAGCTTTCTTT

d_gene: NA
j_gene: TRBJ2-1
abundance: few
v_gene: TRBV27
CDR3aa: CASSLLGRGSEQFF
CDR3nt: TGTGCCAGCAGTTTACTAGGTCGTGGCTCTGAGCAGTTCTTC

d_gene: NA
j_gene: TRBJ1-1
abundance: few
v_gene: TRBV27
CDR3aa: CASSLIWGGNTEAFF
CDR3nt: TGTGCCAGCAGTTTAATATGGGGGGGGAACACTGAAGCTTTCTTT

d_gene: NA
j_gene: TRBJ1-1
abundance: few
v_gene: TRBV11-2
CDR3aa: CASSLWARSQLNTEAFF
CDR3nt: TGTGCCAGCAGCTTATGGGCACGGAGTCAGCTGAACACTGAAGCTTTCTTT

d_gene: TRBD1
j_gene: TRBJ2-5
abundance: many
v_gene: TRBV11-1
CDR3aa: CASSLGGQLQETQYF
CDR3nt: TGTGCCAGCAGCTTAGGGGGACAGCTCCAAGAGACCCAGTACTTC

d_gene: NA
j_gene: TRBJ2-2
abundance: NA
v_gene: TRBV7-6
CDR3aa: CASSLDTPGNTGELFF
CDR3nt: TGTGCCAGCAGCTTAGACACACCAGGGAACACCGGGGAGCTGTTTTTT